Presented here are 14 T cell receptor beta chains from one specimen sequenced in a study of beta chain features in type 1 diabetes. General observations from the study: TCRB CDR3s from Type 1 diabetes patients were moderately but significantly shorter in all four CD4+ subsets.

Since all of the isolated RNA was reverse transcribed, expressed TCRB transcripts were what got sequenced. Using immunoSEQ multiplex PCR, the repertoire was profiled, and TCRdb retains in-frame clones only, with some absent. The profile covers approximately 250,000 clones, with roughly 10% appearing a single time and more than 0.015% taken by the ten largest. No antigen has been assigned to these receptors. Sequencing was carried out using naive CD4+ T cells from blood. Source of these receptors: a man aged 30 to 39 with type 1 diabetes.

This clone came up a few times. The V gene is TRBV21-1, the J gene TRBJ2-2; the listed D gene, TRBD1, was not tested against the DNA. TRBV21-1 is designated a pseudogene. CDR3 size: 16 residues. CDR3 protein: CASPEEGQTTTGELFF. CDR3 in DNA: TGTGCCAGCCCCGAGGAGGGACAGACGACCACCGGGGAGCTGTTTTTT.

This clone was seen a handful of times. This chain joins TRBV29-1 and TRBJ1-4; a weak D match, TRBD1 (5 bases). The V gene lost 5 bases and the J gene lost 7 bases, with 11 bases spanning the gap. Germline values: CDR1 SQVTM, CDR2 ANQGSEA. This CDR3 comprises 12 residues. The CDR3 here is CSVREDTEKLFF. As DNA, the CDR3 is TGCAGCGTTAGAGAGGACACTGAAAAACTGTTTTTT.

The gene calls are TRBV5-4 and TRBJ2-3, with TRBD1 matching 9 bases. Losses at the gene ends were 4 bases for V and 4 bases for J; bases not matched to a gene: 10. The CDR3 contains 16 residues. CDR1 and CDR2 (germline): SGHNT, YYREEE (reference sequence). The CDR3 reads CASSQRTQGAADTQYF. The DNA of the CDR3 is TGTGCCAGCAGCCAGCGGACACAGGGGGCCGCAGATACGCAGTATTTT.

V and J are TRBV18 and TRBJ2-1; D might be TRBD1 (5 bases). Germline V CDR1 and CDR2: KGHSH, LQKENI. The CDR3 is made up of 13 amino acids. V was cut by 8 bases and J by 5 bases, with 13 bases left in between. CDR3 amino acids: CASLTGVDNEQFF. The CDR3 DNA follows: TGTGCCAGCCTAACAGGCGTTGACAATGAGCAGTTCTTC.

The rearrangement uses TRBV7-3 and TRBJ2-3; 9 positions match TRBD2. The CDR3 extends over 16 amino acids. J was trimmed by 6 bases and V by 6 bases; bases with no gene match: 13. In germline, CDR1 is SGHTA, CDR2 FQGTGA. In DNA, the CDR3 is TGTGCCAGCAGTTTAGAGGGCGGGGGGGCGCAGGATACGCAGTATTTT. Translated, it gives CASSLEGGGAQDTQYF.

In the case of this clone: It is unclear where the CDR3 begins or ends on the DNA, so no DNA is shown, and the CDR3 is as TCRdb lists it. This chain links TRBV11-2 with TRBJ2-7; the table's D call TRBD1 went unverified against the DNA. With termini counted, the CDR3 has 13 amino acids. In germline, CDR1 is SGHAT, CDR2 FQNNGV. The CDR3 region is CASSFLWAWEQYF.

This clone was seen more than once but under ten times. This chain uses TRBV7-9 with TRBJ1-1, with D maybe TRBD1 (6 bases). The V gene's germline CDR1 is SEHNR and CDR2 FQNEAQ (reference sequence). Trimming took off 5 bases at V and 7 bases at J, with 20 bases between the two ends. The CDR3 contains 15 residues. CDR3 bases: TGTGCCAGCAGCCCATTGAGGGGGGGTGAGGATGAAGCTTTCTTT. Residues: CASSPLRGGEDEAFF.

The V call is TRBV4-3, the J call TRBJ1-4, with D hard to call. Germline V gene data show CDR1 as LGHNA and CDR2 as YSLEER. Deletions cut 0 bases from V and 7 bases from J, with 12 bases between. The CDR3 consists of 15 residues. The CDR3 loop reads CASSQDLSSGEKLFF. Here the CDR3 DNA reads TGCGCCAGCAGCCAAGATTTAAGTTCGGGTGAAAAACTGTTTTTT.

The CDR3 nucleotides read TGTGCCAGCTCACTGGGGACAGGCCAAGAGACCCAGTACTTC. Protein product: CASSLGTGQETQYF. The chain employs TRBV18 and TRBJ2-5, with 8 bases lining up with TRBD1. The CDR3 sequence is 14 residues long. Trimming at V came to 4 bases and at J to 1 base, leaving 2 bases not matched to a gene. The germline gives CDR1 KGHSH, CDR2 LQKENI.

This clone was seen a handful of times. The chain carries TRBV7-6 and TRBJ2-4; TRBD2 matches 7 bases. The germline gives CDR1 SGHVS, CDR2 FNYEAQ. The length of the CDR3 is 17 residues. V dropped 5 bases and J dropped 4; count of bases not matched to a gene: 14. The CDR3 nucleotides are TGTGCCAGCAGCCCCGCCTCCGGGGCCGGGGGGAAAAACATTCAGTACTTC. This gives the protein CASSPASGAGGKNIQYF.

This clone is a singleton in its sample. This sequence joins TRBV19 and TRBJ1-5; TRBD1 might be the D (6 bases). The CDR3 runs to 14 residues. Germline loops: CDR1 LNHDA, CDR2 SQIVND (reference sequence). V dropped 6 bases and J dropped 0 bases, with 9 bases sitting between them. The CDR3 DNA is TGTGCCAGTAGAACAGGGTATAGCAATCAGCCCCAGCATTTT. It encodes CASRTGYSNQPQHF.

J is TRBJ1-2 and V is TRBV5-4; tentatively, D is TRBD1 (5 bases). Germline assignment: CDR1 SGHNT and CDR2 YYREEE (reference sequence). The CDR3 sequence is 14 residues long. Trimming removed 4 bases at V and 4 bases at J, with 14 bases between. CDR3 residues: CASSLAGGSYGYTF. The DNA for the CDR3 is TGTGCCAGCAGCCTCGCGGGGGGTAGCTATGGCTACACCTTC.

This clone has only a few counts. The chain couples TRBV4-1 to TRBJ1-2; the D gene is possibly TRBD1 (6 bases). This CDR3 is built from 13 residues. With 0 bases removed from V and 4 bases from J, the gap between germline ends came to 6 bases. From germline, CDR1 is MGHRA and CDR2 YSYEKL. CDR3 sequence (DNA): TGCGCCAGCAGCCAAGAAGGGGGCTATGGCTACACCTTC. Amino acid sequence: CASSQEGGYGYTF.

V is TRBV5-1 and J is TRBJ2-4; a possible D gene is TRBD2 (5 bases). The CDR3 loop spans 13 amino acids. Germline V gene lookup returns CDR1 SGHRS and CDR2 YFSETQ. Trimming took off 3 bases at V and 3 bases at J, with 7 bases between the two ends. CDR3 sequence reads: CASSSGFKNIQYF. The DNA of the CDR3 is TGCGCCAGCAGCTCGGGGTTCAAAAACATTCAGTACTTC. Full variable domain (remainder filled in from reference TRBV5-1 and TRBJ2-4): KAGVTQTPRYLIKTRGQQVTLSCSPISGHRSVSWYQQTPGQGLQFLFEYFSETQRNKGNFPGRFSGRQFSNSRSEMNVSTLELGDSALYLCASSSGFKNIQYFGAGTRLSVL.